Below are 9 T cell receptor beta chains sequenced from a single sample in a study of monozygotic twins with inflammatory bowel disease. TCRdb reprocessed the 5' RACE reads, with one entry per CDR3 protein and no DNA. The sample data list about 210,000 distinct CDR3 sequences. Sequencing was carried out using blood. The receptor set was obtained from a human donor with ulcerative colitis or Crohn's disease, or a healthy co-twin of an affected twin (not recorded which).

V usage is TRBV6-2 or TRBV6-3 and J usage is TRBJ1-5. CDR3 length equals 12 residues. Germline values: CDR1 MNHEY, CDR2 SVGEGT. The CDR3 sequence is CASTERNQPQHF.

The CDR3 region is CSARVPGTSAYEQYF. The gene calls are TRBV20-1 and TRBJ2-7. Germline loops: CDR1 DFQATT, CDR2 SNEGSKA (reference sequence). The CDR3 covers 15 residues.

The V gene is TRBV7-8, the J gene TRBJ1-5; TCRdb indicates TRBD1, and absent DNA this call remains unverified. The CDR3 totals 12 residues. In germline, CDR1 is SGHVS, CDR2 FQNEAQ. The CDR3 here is CASSPQGPAQHF.

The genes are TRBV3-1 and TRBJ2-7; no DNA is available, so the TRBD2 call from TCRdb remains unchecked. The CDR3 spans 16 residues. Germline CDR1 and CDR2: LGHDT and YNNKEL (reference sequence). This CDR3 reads CASSPRTSGGGYEQYF.

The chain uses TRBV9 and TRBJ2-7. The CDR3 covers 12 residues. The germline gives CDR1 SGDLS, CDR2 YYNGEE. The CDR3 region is CASSDADYEQYF.

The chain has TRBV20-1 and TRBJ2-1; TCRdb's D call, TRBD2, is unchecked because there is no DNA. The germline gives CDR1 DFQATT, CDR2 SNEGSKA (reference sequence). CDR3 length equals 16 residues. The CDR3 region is CSAPGLAGGPRNEQFF.

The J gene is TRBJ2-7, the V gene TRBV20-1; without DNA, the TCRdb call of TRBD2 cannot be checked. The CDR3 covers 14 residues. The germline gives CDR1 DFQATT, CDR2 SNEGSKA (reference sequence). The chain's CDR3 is CSARGLAEDYEQYF.

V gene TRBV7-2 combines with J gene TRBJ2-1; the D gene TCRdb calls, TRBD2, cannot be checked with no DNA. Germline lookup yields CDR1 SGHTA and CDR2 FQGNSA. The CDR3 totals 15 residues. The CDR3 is CASSSLAGDRNEQFF.

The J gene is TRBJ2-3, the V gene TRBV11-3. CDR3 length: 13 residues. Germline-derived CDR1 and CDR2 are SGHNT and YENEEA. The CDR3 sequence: CASSTDSTDTQYF.